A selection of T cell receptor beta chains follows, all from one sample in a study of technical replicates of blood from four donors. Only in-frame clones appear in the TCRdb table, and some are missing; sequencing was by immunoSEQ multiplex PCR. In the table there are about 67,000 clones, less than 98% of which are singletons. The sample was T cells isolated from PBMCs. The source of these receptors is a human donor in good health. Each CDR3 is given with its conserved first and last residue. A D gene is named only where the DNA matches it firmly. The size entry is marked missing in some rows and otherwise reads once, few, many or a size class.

CDR3aa: CAITDPSADTQYF
CDR3nt: TGTGCCATCACTGACCCGTCCGCAGATACGCAGTATTTT
abundance: .
v_gene: TRBV10-3
len: 13
j_gene: TRBJ2-3
d_gene: .

CDR3aa: CASSPQAGGSSYEQYF
CDR3nt: TGTGCCAGCAGCCCGCAAGCGGGAGGGAGCTCCTACGAGCAGTACTTC
abundance: .
v_gene: TRBV7-3
len: 16
j_gene: TRBJ2-7
d_gene: TRBD2

CDR3aa: CSAEDDSSYGYTF
CDR3nt: TGCAGCGCTGAAGACGACAGCAGCTATGGCTACACCTTC
abundance: .
v_gene: TRBV29-1
len: 13
j_gene: TRBJ1-2
d_gene: .

CDR3aa: CASSLEQPEAFF
CDR3nt: TGTGCCAGCAGCTTAGAACAGCCTGAAGCTTTCTTT
abundance: .
v_gene: TRBV7-2
len: 12
j_gene: TRBJ1-1
d_gene: .

CDR3aa: CASSLSKYYEQYF
CDR3nt: TGTGCCAGCAGCTTGTCTAAATACTACGAGCAGTACTTC
abundance: .
v_gene: TRBV7-6
len: 13
j_gene: TRBJ2-7
d_gene: .

CDR3aa: CASSISGTVWNEQFF
CDR3nt: TGTGCCAGTAGTATTTCCGGGACAGTCTGGAATGAGCAGTTCTTC
abundance: .
v_gene: TRBV19
len: 15
j_gene: TRBJ2-1
d_gene: TRBD1

CDR3aa: CASSGSGTGAYEQYF
CDR3nt: TGTGCCAGCAGCGGCTCCGGGACAGGAGCCTACGAGCAGTACTTC
abundance: once
v_gene: TRBV11-2
len: 15
j_gene: TRBJ2-7
d_gene: TRBD1

CDR3aa: CASRLRPHGRGEAFF
CDR3nt: TGTGCCAGCAGGTTGCGACCGCACGGCCGGGGTGAAGCTTTCTTT
abundance: .
v_gene: TRBV6-5
len: 15
j_gene: TRBJ1-1
d_gene: .

CDR3aa: CASGLNRMNTEAFF
CDR3nt: TGTGCTAGTGGTTTGAACAGGATGAACACTGAAGCTTTCTTT
abundance: .
v_gene: TRBV12-5
len: 14
j_gene: TRBJ1-1
d_gene: .

CDR3aa: CASRGLAGVGTYEQYF
CDR3nt: TGTGCCAGTAGGGGACTAGCGGGAGTGGGAACCTACGAGCAGTACTTC
abundance: .
v_gene: TRBV19
len: 16
j_gene: TRBJ2-7
d_gene: TRBD2

CDR3aa: CASRDGLAGYNEQFF
CDR3nt: TGTGCCAGCAGGGACGGACTAGCGGGCTACAATGAGCAGTTCTTC
abundance: .
v_gene: TRBV2
len: 15
j_gene: TRBJ2-1
d_gene: TRBD2

CDR3aa: CASSAFRDSAYNEQFF
CDR3nt: TGTGCCAGCAGCGCTTTCCGGGACAGCGCCTACAATGAGCAGTTCTTC
abundance: .
v_gene: TRBV9
len: 16
j_gene: TRBJ2-1
d_gene: TRBD1

CDR3aa: CASSPRGSPSEQYF
CDR3nt: TGTGCCAGCAGCCCTCGAGGGTCCCCCTCCGAGCAGTACTTC
abundance: .
v_gene: TRBV7-8
len: 14
j_gene: TRBJ2-7
d_gene: .

CDR3aa: CASSPRTGFGEQYF
CDR3nt: TGTGCCAGCAGCCCCAGGACAGGATTCGGCGAGCAGTACTTC
abundance: .
v_gene: TRBV9
len: 14
j_gene: TRBJ2-7
d_gene: TRBD1

CDR3aa: CASSNRAGVGYNEQFF
CDR3nt: TGTGCCAGCAGCAATCGGGCGGGAGTCGGCTACAATGAGCAGTTCTTC
abundance: few
v_gene: TRBV11-3
len: 16
j_gene: TRBJ2-1
d_gene: TRBD2

CDR3aa: CASSLGRGELFF
CDR3nt: TGTGCCAGCAGCTTAGGTCGCGGGGAGCTGTTTTTT
abundance: .
v_gene: TRBV7-9
len: 12
j_gene: TRBJ2-2
d_gene: .

CDR3aa: CASSFREGIREQYF
CDR3nt: TGTGCCAGCAGTTTCAGGGAAGGGATTCGCGAGCAGTACTTC
abundance: .
v_gene: TRBV6-5
len: 14
j_gene: TRBJ2-7
d_gene: .

CDR3aa: CASSFRNVDNTEAFF
CDR3nt: TGCGCCAGCAGCTTCAGGAATGTTGACAACACTGAAGCTTTCTTT
abundance: .
v_gene: TRBV5-1
len: 15
j_gene: TRBJ1-1
d_gene: .

CDR3aa: CASRPGTGGNNEQYF
CDR3nt: TGTGCCAGCAGGCCCGGGACAGGGGGCAATAACGAGCAGTACTTC
abundance: .
v_gene: TRBV6-5
len: 15
j_gene: TRBJ2-7
d_gene: TRBD1

CDR3aa: CASSLQGPYGYTF
CDR3nt: TGTGCCAGCAGCCTTCAGGGCCCCTATGGCTACACCTTC
abundance: .
v_gene: TRBV27
len: 13
j_gene: TRBJ1-2
d_gene: .

CDR3aa: CASGHQFETQYF
CDR3nt: TGTGCCAGCGGGCACCAATTCGAGACCCAGTACTTC
abundance: .
v_gene: TRBV27
len: 12
j_gene: TRBJ2-5
d_gene: .

CDR3aa: CAISDLKGEETQYF
CDR3nt: TGTGCCATCAGTGACCTTAAAGGAGAGGAGACCCAGTACTTC
abundance: .
v_gene: TRBV10-3
len: 14
j_gene: TRBJ2-5
d_gene: .

CDR3aa: CASSLGIGTVDTEAFF
CDR3nt: TGTGCCAGCAGCTTAGGGATTGGGACAGTGGACACTGAAGCTTTCTTT
abundance: .
v_gene: TRBV7-9
len: 16
j_gene: TRBJ1-1
d_gene: TRBD1

CDR3aa: CASSYRGYTEAFF
CDR3nt: TGTGCCAGCAGTTACCGCGGTTACACTGAAGCTTTCTTT
abundance: .
v_gene: TRBV6-6
len: 13
j_gene: TRBJ1-1
d_gene: .

CDR3aa: CASKSLTARDSLFEKLFF
CDR3nt: TGCGCCAGCAAATCGCTGACCGCCAGGGACAGCTTATTTGAAAAACTGTTTTTT
abundance: .
v_gene: TRBV4-1
len: 18
j_gene: TRBJ1-4
d_gene: TRBD1

CDR3aa: CASSSPRDSAGYTF
CDR3nt: TGCGCCAGCAGCTCGCCCCGGGACAGCGCTGGCTACACCTTC
abundance: .
v_gene: TRBV5-1
len: 14
j_gene: TRBJ1-2
d_gene: TRBD1

CDR3aa: CASGAPLTDTQYF
CDR3nt: TGTGCCAGCGGAGCGCCACTCACAGATACGCAGTATTTT
abundance: .
v_gene: TRBV2
len: 13
j_gene: TRBJ2-3
d_gene: .

CDR3aa: CAAGLAENTGELFF
CDR3nt: TGTGCCGCGGGACTAGCGGAGAACACCGGGGAGCTGTTTTTT
abundance: once
v_gene: TRBV30
len: 14
j_gene: TRBJ2-2
d_gene: TRBD2

CDR3aa: CASSLRQSGLSSYNEQFF
CDR3nt: TGCGCCAGCAGCCTCCGACAGTCCGGATTAAGCTCCTACAATGAGCAGTTCTTC
abundance: .
v_gene: TRBV4-1
len: 18
j_gene: TRBJ2-1
d_gene: .

CDR3aa: CASTQGGDKGAYGYTF
CDR3nt: TGTGCCAGCACCCAAGGGGGAGACAAGGGGGCCTATGGCTACACCTTC
abundance: .
v_gene: TRBV27
len: 16
j_gene: TRBJ1-2
d_gene: TRBD1

CDR3aa: CASSPRTGTPTEAFF
CDR3nt: TGTGCCAGCAGCCCACGAACGGGGACTCCCACTGAAGCTTTCTTT
abundance: .
v_gene: TRBV7-9
len: 15
j_gene: TRBJ1-1
d_gene: .

CDR3aa: CASSLVASGNTIYF
CDR3nt: TGCGCCAGCAGCTTGGTAGCCTCTGGAAACACCATATATTTT
abundance: .
v_gene: TRBV5-1
len: 14
j_gene: TRBJ1-3
d_gene: .

CDR3aa: CASSLGYTDTQYF
CDR3nt: TGTGCCAGCAGCTTAGGCTACACAGATACGCAGTATTTT
abundance: .
v_gene: TRBV11-2
len: 13
j_gene: TRBJ2-3
d_gene: .

CDR3aa: CASSPVSSGSKTQYF
CDR3nt: TGTGCCAGCAGCCCCGTTAGTAGCGGGTCAAAGACCCAGTACTTC
abundance: .
v_gene: TRBV5-5
len: 15
j_gene: TRBJ2-5
d_gene: TRBD2

CDR3aa: CASSLTGTSQFSDTQYF
CDR3nt: TGTGCCAGCAGCTTAACAGGAACTAGTCAGTTTTCAGATACGCAGTATTTT
abundance: .
v_gene: TRBV7-3
len: 17
j_gene: TRBJ2-3
d_gene: .

CDR3aa: CASSRKGATEAFF
CDR3nt: TGCGCCAGCAGCCGGAAGGGGGCGACTGAAGCTTTCTTT
abundance: once
v_gene: TRBV4-1
len: 13
j_gene: TRBJ1-1
d_gene: TRBD1

CDR3aa: CASSPPVVRGHEQYF
CDR3nt: TGTGCCAGCTCACCACCGGTGGTCAGGGGACACGAGCAGTACTTC
abundance: .
v_gene: TRBV18
len: 15
j_gene: TRBJ2-7
d_gene: .

CDR3aa: CASSEALESIVGYGYTF
CDR3nt: TGTGCCAGCAGTGAAGCATTAGAGTCCATAGTCGGCTATGGCTACACCTTC
abundance: .
v_gene: TRBV2
len: 17
j_gene: TRBJ1-2
d_gene: .

CDR3aa: CASSEGPGSIHEQYF
CDR3nt: TGTGCCAGCAGTGAAGGACCAGGGTCCATCCACGAGCAGTACTTC
abundance: .
v_gene: TRBV2
len: 15
j_gene: TRBJ2-7
d_gene: .

CDR3aa: CASSSPGQENYGYTF
CDR3nt: TGCGCCAGCAGCTCACCGGGACAGGAGAACTATGGCTACACCTTC
abundance: .
v_gene: TRBV5-1
len: 15
j_gene: TRBJ1-2
d_gene: TRBD1

CDR3aa: CASSQLAGGPRNEQFF
CDR3nt: TGTGCCAGCAGCCAATTGGCGGGAGGGCCTCGCAATGAGCAGTTCTTC
abundance: .
v_gene: TRBV14
len: 16
j_gene: TRBJ2-1
d_gene: TRBD2

CDR3aa: CASSVEGQPHTEAFF
CDR3nt: TGTGCCAGCAGCGTAGAGGGACAGCCACACACTGAAGCTTTCTTT
abundance: once
v_gene: TRBV9
len: 15
j_gene: TRBJ1-1
d_gene: TRBD1